Each of the 19 T cell receptor beta chains below was sequenced from the same sample in a study of Ad26.COV2.S vaccination and SARS-CoV-2 variants. Some clones are missing from TCRdb's copy, which holds only in-frame ones; the method was immunoSEQ multiplex PCR. Seen here are some 480,000 clones, around 90% observed once, and the top ten hold around 13%. The sample's treatment: about 20 received Ad26.COV2.S at low or high dose, single or two shots; about 5 received placebo; per-sample allocation not given. Samples analyzed were those drawn on day 63 after the first vaccine or placebo injection. The material sequenced was peripheral blood, taken in a trial of Ad26.COV2.S vaccine versus placebo. These receptors were obtained from a person between 18 and 65 years old who received the Ad26.COV2.S COVID-19 vaccine or a placebo.

This clone was found many times. The J gene is TRBJ1-2, the V gene TRBV12-3 or TRBV12-4; possibly TRBD1 for D (5 bases). The ends were cut back, 8 bases at V and 7 bases at J, with 14 bases in the middle. This CDR3 comprises 12 residues. The CDR3 nucleotides read TGTGCCAGCGGCCCATTGGGGGGTGGCTACACCTTC. Encoded protein: CASGPLGGGYTF.

This clone appeared once. The chain employs TRBV2 and TRBJ2-1, with D tentatively TRBD2 (6 bases). V was clipped by 6 bases and J by 3 bases, with 15 bases between them. The CDR3 sequence is 15 residues long. In germline, CDR1 is SNHLY, CDR2 FYNNEI. The chain's CDR3 is CASSSGGLNYNEQFF. The CDR3 bases are TGTGCCAGCAGCTCCGGAGGACTAAACTACAATGAGCAGTTCTTC.

The rearrangement links TRBV2 to TRBJ1-1, with D uncertain. This CDR3 region has 11 residues. Germline V CDR1 and CDR2: SNHLY, FYNNEI. V was cut by 4 bases and J by 4 bases, with 4 bases left in between. The CDR3 region is CASSVPTEAFF. The CDR3 DNA reads as TGTGCCAGCAGTGTCCCCACTGAAGCTTTCTTT.

This clone was seen only once. V gene TRBV24-1 combines with J gene TRBJ2-1; 7 nucleotides agree with TRBD1. Germline CDR1 is KGHDR and CDR2 is SFDVKD. CDR3 size: 15 residues. J lost 2 bases, V lost 10 bases, and 10 bases had no gene match. Here the CDR3 reads CATSKRGLAYNEQFF. DNA of the CDR3: TGTGCCACGTCTAAGAGGGGGCTCGCCTACAATGAGCAGTTCTTC.

This clone was seen only a few times. The V call is TRBV7-2, the J call TRBJ2-5, with 12 bases fitting TRBD2. Germline trimming cut 2 bases from V and 4 bases from J; bases unmatched to any gene: 5. Looked up from germline, CDR1 is SGHTA and CDR2 is FQGNSA. The CDR3 totals 16 residues. The CDR3 coding sequence is TGTGCCAGCAGCTTAAGACTAGCGGGAGTTCGAGAGACCCAGTACTTC. Amino acid sequence: CASSLRLAGVRETQYF.

This clone showed up just once. The chain is built from TRBV6-5 and TRBJ1-1; D uncertain. The germline V and J ends were trimmed by 6 bases and 6 bases, with 8 bases remaining between them. This CDR3 has 11 residues. From germline, CDR1 is MNHEY and CDR2 SVGAGI. CDR3 loop: CASSRLAEAFF. CDR3 nucleotide sequence: TGTGCCAGCAGCCGACTAGCTGAAGCTTTCTTT.

The chain joins TRBV4-3 to TRBJ2-1; no clear D gene. V lost 0 bases to trimming and J lost 0 bases, with 9 bases between them. The CDR3 runs to 16 residues. Germline CDR1 LGHNA, CDR2 YSLEER. The CDR3 sequence: CASSQDYLGSYNEQFF. Here the CDR3 DNA reads TGCGCCAGCAGCCAAGACTATCTGGGCTCCTACAATGAGCAGTTCTTC.

This chain joins TRBV7-6 and TRBJ2-3; D remains ambiguous. The CDR3 is made up of 12 amino acids. Germline values: CDR1 SGHVS, CDR2 FNYEAQ. Trimming left V 5 bases short and J 5 bases short, with 8 bases between. CDR3 in DNA: TGTGCCAGCAGCGTAAGAGGAGATACGCAGTATTTT. It encodes CASSVRGDTQYF.

The chain employs TRBV24-1 and TRBJ1-5; D remains unclear. This CDR3 has 12 residues. In germline, CDR1 is KGHDR, CDR2 SFDVKD. V lost 7 bases and J 9 bases, leaving 12 bases between the germline ends. CDR3: CATSLQLGPQHF. The CDR3 coding sequence is TGTGCCACCAGCCTCCAGCTGGGGCCCCAGCATTTT.

The chain recombines TRBV5-4 with TRBJ2-7; the match to TRBD1 covers 8 bases. The CDR3 has 16 residues. Germline-derived CDR1 and CDR2 are SGHNT and YYREEE (reference sequence). The V and J ends lost 4 bases and 2 bases, in that order; junction bases with no gene match: 11. The DNA of the CDR3 is TGTGCCAGCAGCCCGCCCCGCCAGGGGGCTACCTACGAGCAGTACTTC. Protein: CASSPPRQGATYEQYF. The full variable domain, in which reference TRBV5-4 and TRBJ2-7 provide the parts outside the CDR3, is ETGVTQSPTHLIKTRGQQVTLRCSSQSGHNTVSWYQQALGQGPQFIFQYYREEENGRGNFPPRFSGLQFPNYSSELNVNALELDDSALYLCASSPPRQGATYEQYFGPGTRLTVT.

The chain links TRBV30 to TRBJ1-6, with 8 bases fitting TRBD1. V lost 4 bases and J lost 6; bases outside the gene matches: 5. Germline values: CDR1 GTSNPN, CDR2 SVGIG (reference sequence). The CDR3 spans 14 residues. This chain's CDR3 is CAWTRDRTNSPLHF. CDR3 in DNA: TGTGCCTGGACCCGGGACAGGACTAATTCACCCCTCCACTTT. Full variable domain (missing parts from reference TRBV30 and TRBJ1-6): SQTIHQWPATLVQPVGSPLSLECTVEGTSNPNLYWYRQAAGRGLQLLFYSVGIGQISSEVPQNLSASRPQDRQFILSSKKLLLSDSGFYLCAWTRDRTNSPLHFGNGTRLTVT.

The chain couples TRBV27 to TRBJ2-1, with TRBD1 as a possible D gene (5 bases). V was clipped by 6 bases and J by 4 bases, with 10 bases between them. The CDR3 runs to 13 residues. The V gene's germline CDR1 is MNHEY and CDR2 SMNVEV (reference sequence). The CDR3 DNA reads as TGTGCCAGCAGAGACGACAGTTACAATGAGCAGTTCTTC. It specifies CASRDDSYNEQFF.

V gene TRBV3-1 (or the pseudogene TRBV3-2) combines with J gene TRBJ2-7; D is ambiguous. Trimming cost V 0 bases and J 6 bases, with 15 bases left between them. Germline V gives CDR1 LGHDT, CDR2 YNNKEL (reference sequence). The length of the CDR3 is 15 residues. The CDR3 protein is CASSQDRAWKGEQYF. As DNA, the CDR3 is TGTGCCAGCAGCCAAGATCGTGCATGGAAGGGCGAGCAGTACTTC.

V is TRBV19 and J is TRBJ1-2; D is unresolved. Trimming left V 5 bases short and J 0 bases short, with 13 bases between. The CDR3 has 15 residues. Germline CDR1 reads LNHDA; CDR2 reads SQIVND (reference sequence). The CDR3 nucleotides are TGTGCCAGTAGTCTCGGACTGGGAGCTAACTATGGCTACACCTTC. The encoded protein is CASSLGLGANYGYTF.

This chain joins TRBV3-1 (or the pseudogene TRBV3-2) and TRBJ2-4; D gene ambiguous. The CDR3 contains 13 residues. CDR1 is LGHDT, CDR2 YNNKEL, per germline (reference sequence). Trimming stripped 3 bases from V and 0 bases from J, with 3 bases between. DNA of the CDR3: TGTGCCAGCAGCCAGCTAGCCAAAAACATTCAGTACTTC. As protein: CASSQLAKNIQYF.

This clone was observed many times. The genes are TRBV5-4 and TRBJ2-1; TRBD1 matches at 12 bases. The germline gives CDR1 SGHNT, CDR2 YYREEE (reference sequence). Trimming at V came to 3 bases and at J to 6 bases, leaving 7 bases not matched to a gene. This CDR3 contains 16 residues. In DNA form, the CDR3 reads TGTGCCAGCAGCTCCCGGGACAGGGGGCCCGGCAATGAGCAGTTCTTC. Translating gives CASSSRDRGPGNEQFF.

The chain recombines TRBV5-1 with TRBJ2-7, with 7 bases identical to TRBD1. J was trimmed by 8 bases and V by 6 bases; bases with no gene match: 14. Germline values: CDR1 SGHRS, CDR2 YFSETQ. There are 14 residues in the CDR3. Written as DNA, the CDR3 is TGCGCCAGCACAGAGGCCCCGACAGGGTATAAGCAGTACTTC. Protein: CASTEAPTGYKQYF.

The CDR3 nucleotides read TGTGCCAGCAGTTACTCGGCGGGGACGAATTCACCCCTCCACTTT. Translation gives CASSYSAGTNSPLHF. The genes are TRBV6-6 and TRBJ1-6; the D gene is possibly TRBD1 (5 bases). There are 15 residues in the CDR3. Germline CDR1 MNHNY, CDR2 SVGAGI (reference sequence). Trimming left V 0 bases short and J 7 bases short, with 10 bases between.

This chain links TRBV5-1 with TRBJ2-3, with TRBD1 matching over 7 bases. The CDR3 has 17 amino acids. From germline, CDR1 is SGHRS and CDR2 YFSETQ. V lost 4 bases, J lost 3 bases, and 14 bases stayed unmatched. In DNA form, the CDR3 reads TGCGCCAGCAGCCCAGCCCTTCTGACAGGGAAGACAGATACGCAGTATTTT. Translated: CASSPALLTGKTDTQYF.